This T cell receptor beta chain was recovered during a study of blood T cells in healthy people across ages. Background on the study: Every two T cells gave about one barcoded beta molecule via template switching. Regarding the study as a whole: Both higher diversity and more naive CD4+ cells marked long-lived donors when set against aged donors.

This clonotype was seen a single time. What it recognizes is unknown. Germline CDR1 and CDR2: ENHRY and SYGVKD. The CDR3 spans 15 residues. Trimming shortened V by 3 bases and J by 2 bases, and 13 bases separated the two germline ends. Primers used in a second PCR of about 7 to 12 cycles were a sample-barcoded 5' primer and a J-beta primer mix. TCRdb passed the 5' RACE reads through MiXCR, listing each CDR3 protein once. The sample yields around 1,000,000 distinct CDR3 sequences, about two fifths seen once. Per sample, at least 5 micrograms of total RNA were extracted. This rearrangement joins TRBV10-3 to TRBJ1-2; D perhaps matches TRBD1 (5 bases). The sequencing sample was made of blood. The origin of this receptor is a man aged 18 to 30 in good health. CDR3 nucleotides: TGTGCCATCAGTGAATACGGGGGGGAGAACTATGGCTACACCTTC. Its translation is CAISEYGGENYGYTF.